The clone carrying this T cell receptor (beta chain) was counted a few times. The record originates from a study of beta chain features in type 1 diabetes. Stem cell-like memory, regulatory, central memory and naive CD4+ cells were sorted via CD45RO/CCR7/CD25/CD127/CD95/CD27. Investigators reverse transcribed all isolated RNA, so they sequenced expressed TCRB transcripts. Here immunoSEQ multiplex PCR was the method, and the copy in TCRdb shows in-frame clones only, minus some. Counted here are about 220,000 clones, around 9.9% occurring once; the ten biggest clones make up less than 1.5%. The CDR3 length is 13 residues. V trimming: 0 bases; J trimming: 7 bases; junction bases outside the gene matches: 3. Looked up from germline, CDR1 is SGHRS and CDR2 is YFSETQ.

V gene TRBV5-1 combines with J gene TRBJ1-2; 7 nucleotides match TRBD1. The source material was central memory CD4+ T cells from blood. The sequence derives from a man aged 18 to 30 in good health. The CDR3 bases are TGCGCCAGCAGCTTGGACAGGGACAGTGGCTACACCTTC. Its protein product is CASSLDRDSGYTF.